These T cell receptor beta chains were read from a single sample in a study of control samples from healthy donors and cancer patients. Generated by immunoSEQ multiplex PCR, the TCRdb table keeps only in-frame clones and is missing some. Among about 140,000 clones listed, about 90% were seen once. Sequencing input: blood. The receptor set was obtained from a man between 18 and 35 years old in good health. CDR3s leave out the opening cysteine and the closing phenylalanine or tryptophan. The size of a clone is reported for some rows only, either as once, few or many, or as a class for expanded clones.

V: TRBV7-6
size: NA
J: TRBJ2-5
length: 12
CDR3: ASTGRNTQETQY

V: TRBV5-5
size: NA
J: TRBJ2-1
length: 13
CDR3: ASSLGRVVLNEQF

V: TRBV2
size: NA
J: TRBJ2-5
length: 16
CDR3: ASSPLPGTWMYQETQY

V: TRBV15
size: NA
J: TRBJ2-7
length: 14
CDR3: ATSHMGFGGFYEQY

V: TRBV4-1
size: NA
J: TRBJ2-7
length: 13
CDR3: ASSQDPGPPVVQY

V: TRBV5-1
size: NA
J: TRBJ2-1
length: 14
CDR3: ASSAASSGGTNEQF

V: TRBV3-1/TRBV3-2
size: NA
J: TRBJ2-1
length: 14
CDR3: ASSQDRVRSYNEQF

V: TRBV3-1/TRBV3-2
size: few
J: TRBJ2-2
length: 11
CDR3: ASSQGVHGELF

V: TRBV3-1/TRBV3-2
size: NA
J: TRBJ2-5
length: 12
CDR3: ASTAGGYQETQY

V: TRBV6-5
size: NA
J: TRBJ1-1
length: 11
CDR3: ASSYSANTEAF